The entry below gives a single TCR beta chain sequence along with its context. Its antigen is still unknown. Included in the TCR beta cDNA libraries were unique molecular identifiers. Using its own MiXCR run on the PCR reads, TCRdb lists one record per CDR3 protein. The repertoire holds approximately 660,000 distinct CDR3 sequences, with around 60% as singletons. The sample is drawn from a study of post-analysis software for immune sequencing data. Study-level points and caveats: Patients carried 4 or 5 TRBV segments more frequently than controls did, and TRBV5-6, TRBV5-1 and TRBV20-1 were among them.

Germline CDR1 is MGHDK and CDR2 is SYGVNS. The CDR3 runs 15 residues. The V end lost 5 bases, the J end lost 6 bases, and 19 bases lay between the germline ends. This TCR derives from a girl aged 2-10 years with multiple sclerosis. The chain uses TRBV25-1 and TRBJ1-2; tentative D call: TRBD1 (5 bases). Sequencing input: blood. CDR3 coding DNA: TGTGCCAGCAGTCCAACAGGCAGGGTGGGACATGGCTACACCTTC. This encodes CASSPTGRVGHGYTF.